This T cell receptor (beta chain) was captured in a study of T cell responses to AZD1222 COVID-19 vaccine. In this sample, this clone turned up once. The CDR3 has 15 amino acids. V lost 5 bases, J lost 2 bases, and 13 bases lay in between. From germline, CDR1 is SNHLY and CDR2 FYNNEI. Method: immunoSEQ multiplex PCR; TCRdb's copy keeps in-frame clones and lacks some. This table has 90,000 to 130,000 clones, around 90% appearing once. The receptor was derived from an adult in good health. This sequence joins TRBV2 and TRBJ1-5, with a tentative D call TRBD1 (6 bases). The specimen was peripheral blood, collected on day 0 of AZD1222 vaccination. The CDR3 nucleotides read TGTGCCAGCAGTTTGGAACAGGGTCGCAATCAGCCCCAGCATTTT. Its translation is CASSLEQGRNQPQHF.